The sequence of this T cell receptor (beta chain) was determined in a study of shared clonotypes between healthy human individuals. Study at large: Each donor's CD4 naive and CD4 memory cells filled three plates apiece, CD8 naive two, and CD8 memory one.

Comments on this clone: Its specificity is unknown.

Every subset's genomic DNA went evenly onto several immunoSEQ plates. Study processing details: From ImmunoSEQ came sequences covering only the junction and carrying no quality scores, so filtering differed. Assay used: immunoSEQ multiplex PCR; TCRdb lists only in-frame clones, some missing. That table gives V, J and clone size, and the DNA gave D and trimming. Found here are over a million clones, 75% to 80% of them singletons; the top ten hold 0.5% to 0.6%. Study observations and caveats: Larger estimated richness was generally seen in naive subsets than in memory subsets.

The germline V gene encodes CDR1 SGHNT and CDR2 YYREEE (reference sequence). The CDR3 covers 14 residues. V gave up 2 bases and J gave up 5 bases; unmatched junction bases: 6. The chain couples TRBV5-4 to TRBJ2-7; 8 positions agree with TRBD1. What was sequenced was memory CD4+ T cells from PBMCs. The subset: CD45RA-negative fraction. The sequence was obtained from a man between 18 and 29 years old in good health. Some clones in this sample may be carry-over from other donors' samples. CDR3 loop: CASSFAGGRNEQYF. In DNA, the CDR3 is TGTGCCAGCAGCTTTGCAGGGGGCCGGAACGAGCAGTACTTC.